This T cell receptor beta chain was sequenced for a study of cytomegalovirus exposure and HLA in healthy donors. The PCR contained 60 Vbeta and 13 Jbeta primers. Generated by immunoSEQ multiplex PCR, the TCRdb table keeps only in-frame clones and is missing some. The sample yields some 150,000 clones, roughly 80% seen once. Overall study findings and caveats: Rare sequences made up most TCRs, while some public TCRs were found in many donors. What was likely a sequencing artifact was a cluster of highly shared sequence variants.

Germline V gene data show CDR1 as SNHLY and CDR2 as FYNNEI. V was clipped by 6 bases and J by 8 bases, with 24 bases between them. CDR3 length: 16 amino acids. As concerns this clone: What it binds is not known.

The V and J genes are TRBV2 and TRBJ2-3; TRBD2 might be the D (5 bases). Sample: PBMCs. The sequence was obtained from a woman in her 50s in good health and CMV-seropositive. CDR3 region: CASSYPGIALSGTQYF. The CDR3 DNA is TGTGCCAGCAGCTACCCCGGGATAGCACTCTCGGGTACGCAGTATTTT.